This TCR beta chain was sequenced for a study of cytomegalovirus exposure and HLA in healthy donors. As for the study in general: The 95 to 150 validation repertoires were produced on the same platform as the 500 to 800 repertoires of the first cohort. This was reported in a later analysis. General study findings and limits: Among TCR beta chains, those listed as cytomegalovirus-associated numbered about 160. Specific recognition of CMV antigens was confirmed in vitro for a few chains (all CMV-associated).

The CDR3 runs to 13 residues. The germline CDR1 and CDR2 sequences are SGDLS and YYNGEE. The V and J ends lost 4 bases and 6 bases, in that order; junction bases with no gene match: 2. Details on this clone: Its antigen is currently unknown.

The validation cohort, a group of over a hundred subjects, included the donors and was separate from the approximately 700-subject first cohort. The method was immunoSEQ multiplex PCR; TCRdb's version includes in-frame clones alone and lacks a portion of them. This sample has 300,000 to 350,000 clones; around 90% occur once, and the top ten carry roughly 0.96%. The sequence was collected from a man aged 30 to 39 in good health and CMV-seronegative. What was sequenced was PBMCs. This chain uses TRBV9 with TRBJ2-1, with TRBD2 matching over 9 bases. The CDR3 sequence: CASSFSGGNEQFF. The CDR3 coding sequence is TGTGCCAGCAGCTTTAGCGGGGGCAATGAGCAGTTCTTC.